This T cell receptor (beta chain) was sequenced for a study of cytotoxic CD8 clonotypes in ibrutinib-treated CLL. Points from the study as a whole: The clonality rise at ibrutinib response reflected private clonotype expansion.

In the case of this clone: Its antigen is as yet unknown.

Using immunoSEQ multiplex PCR, the repertoire was profiled, and TCRdb retains in-frame clones only, with some absent. The sample yields 200,000 to 250,000 clones, 70% seen once. This TCR was sampled from a human donor with chronic lymphocytic leukemia. Source: PBMCs, taken after 24 months of ibrutinib treatment.

CDR3 DNA sequence: TGTGCCAGCAGCCCACCCCGGGTTGCGGGGATGAACACCGGGGAGCTGTTTTTT. Protein: CASSPPRVAGMNTGELFF. This chain connects TRBV7-9 to TRBJ2-2; perhaps TRBD2 as D (6 bases). This CDR3 spans 18 amino acids. V lost 5 bases, J lost 1 base, and 20 bases lay in between. Germline CDR1 SEHNR, CDR2 FQNEAQ (reference sequence).